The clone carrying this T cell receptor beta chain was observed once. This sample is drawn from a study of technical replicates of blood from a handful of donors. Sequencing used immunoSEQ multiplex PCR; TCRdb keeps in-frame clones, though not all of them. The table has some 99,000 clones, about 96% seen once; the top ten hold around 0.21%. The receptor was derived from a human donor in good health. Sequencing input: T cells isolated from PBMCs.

The DNA of the CDR3 is TGTGCCAGCAGTTTATATAGGACAGGCCTAGGGAATGAGCAGTTCTTC. It encodes CASSLYRTGLGNEQFF. The V gene is TRBV27, the J gene TRBJ2-1, with 7 bases fitting TRBD1. CDR1 and CDR2 (germline): MNHEY, SMNVEV (reference sequence). The CDR3 is 16 residues long. The V and J ends lost 1 base and 7 bases, in that order; junction bases with no gene match: 10.